The T cell receptor beta chain under discussion was sequenced for a study of T cell responses to AZD1222 COVID-19 vaccine. V lost 0 bases, J lost 2 bases, and 21 bases lay in between. This CDR3 is built from 18 residues. This table comes from immunoSEQ multiplex PCR, and its TCRdb copy is limited to in-frame clones, with some not included. The sample holds around 150,000 clones, just over 90% seen once. Here the sequenced sample was peripheral blood, taken 28 days after the second AZD1222 dose. The chain combines TRBV5-7 with TRBJ2-7, with a tentative D call TRBD1 (6 bases). TRBV5-7 is an ORF; its function is uncertain. The source of this sequence is an adult who received the AZD1222 COVID-19 vaccine. DNA of the CDR3: TGTGCCAGCAGCTTGGTAGTTTTGGGGGCCGAACCAACCTACGAGCAGTACTTC. Translating it yields CASSLVVLGAEPTYEQYF.